Listed here is a single TCR beta chain. This record belongs to a study of response to subunit inactivated influenza vaccine. Deletions cut 8 bases from V and 6 bases from J, with 20 bases between. CDR3 size: 14 residues. CDR1 is DFQATT, CDR2 SNEGSKA, per germline (reference sequence). TCRdb fed the RT-PCR reads into MiXCR, producing one record per CDR3 protein. The sample has just over 300,000 distinct CDR3 sequences; approximately 20% are singletons. This clonotype was sampled from a man aged 45 to 75 who received an inactivated influenza vaccine. This specimen was PBMCs from blood, taken less than 22 months after vaccination. The J gene is TRBJ2-1, the V gene TRBV20-1, with D possibly TRBD2 on 5 matching bases. CDR3 protein: CSPLTRTIGNEQFF. CDR3 bases: TGCAGTCCACTAACTAGAACCATTGGCAATGAGCAGTTCTTC.